Below are 10 T cell receptor beta chains sequenced from a single sample in a study of CD8 T cells in Susac syndrome. Roughly 0.45 to 1 ug RNA was reverse transcribed with random hexamers. Using its own MiXCR run on the immunoSEQ multiplex PCR reads, TCRdb lists one record per CDR3 protein. This sample has roughly 100,000 distinct CDR3 sequences, with approximately 96% found just once. Sequenced input: CD8+ T cells from PBMCs. The origin of the receptors is a human donor with Susac syndrome.

The gene calls are TRBV29-1 and TRBJ2-1, with a possible D match to TRBD2 (5 bases). Germline-derived CDR1 and CDR2 are SQVTM and ANQGSEA. Trimming stripped 0 bases from V and 10 bases from J, with 10 bases between. This CDR3 comprises 12 residues. The CDR3 reads CSVEDVGEEQFF. DNA for the CDR3: TGCAGCGTTGAAGATGTCGGGGAAGAGCAGTTCTTC.

This chain connects TRBV9 to TRBJ2-1; D possibly uses TRBD1 or TRBD2 (5 bases each). This CDR3 is 16 amino acids long. Looked up from germline, CDR1 is SGDLS and CDR2 is YYNGEE. V lost 4 bases to trimming and J lost 6 bases, with 20 bases between them. The CDR3 DNA is TGTGCCAGCAGCTTACCACAGGATTTTGGGGGCAATGAGCAGTTCTTC. Its translation is CASSLPQDFGGNEQFF.

This clonotype appeared a single time. The chain has TRBV3-1 and TRBJ1-6, with D perhaps matching TRBD1 (5 bases). Germline CDR1 is LGHDT and CDR2 is YNNKEL (reference sequence). The V end lost 0 bases, the J end lost 4 bases, and 16 bases lay between the germline ends. The CDR3 has 18 amino acids. The CDR3, as DNA: TGTGCCAGCAGCCAAGATACAGTCCGGACAAGATATAATTCACCCCTCCACTTT. Amino acids: CASSQDTVRTRYNSPLHF. The variable domain in full, with the rest retrieved from reference TRBV3-1 and TRBJ1-6, is DTAVSQTPKYLVTQMGNDKSIKCEQNLGHDTMYWYKQDSKKFLKIMFSYNNKELIINETVPNRFSPKSPDKAHLNLHINSLELGDSAVYFCASSQDTVRTRYNSPLHFGNGTRLTVT.

The chain has TRBV30 and TRBJ1-1; D ambiguous. Germline V gene sequence: CDR1 GTSNPN, CDR2 SVGIG (reference sequence). CDR3 length equals 12 residues. V was pared by 1 base and J by 0 bases, with 3 bases between. The CDR3 spells CAWSAVNTEAFF. In DNA form, the CDR3 reads TGTGCCTGGAGTGCCGTGAACACTGAAGCTTTCTTT. The entire variable domain, with the rest obtained from reference TRBV30 and TRBJ1-1, is as follows: SQTIHQWPATLVQPVGSPLSLECTVEGTSNPNLYWYRQAAGRGLQLLFYSVGIGQISSEVPQNLSASRPQDRQFILSSKKLLLSDSGFYLCAWSAVNTEAFFGQGTRLTVV.

The genes are TRBV5-1 and TRBJ1-2; D is perhaps TRBD1 (5 bases). The CDR3 runs to 14 residues. CDR1 SGHRS and CDR2 YFSETQ come from the germline V gene. The ends were cut back, 0 bases at V and 3 bases at J, with 9 bases in the middle. CDR3 in amino acids: CASSLGQSYYGYTF. In nucleotides, the CDR3 is TGCGCCAGCAGCTTGGGACAGTCCTACTATGGCTACACCTTC.

The chain couples TRBV12-3 or TRBV12-4 to TRBJ1-4; D gene ambiguous. Trimming left V 7 bases short and J 3 bases short, with 12 bases between. This CDR3 has 14 amino acids. CDR3 nucleotides: TGTGCCAGCACCCCTGCACATCCTAATGAAAAACTGTTTTTT. It yields the protein CASTPAHPNEKLFF.

The chain carries TRBV5-5 and TRBJ2-7; 9 nucleotides match TRBD2. CDR3 length: 13 amino acids. Per the germline V gene, CDR1 is SGHKS and CDR2 is YYEKEE (reference sequence). V lost 3 bases and J lost 13; bases outside the gene matches: 11. The CDR3 loop is CASSSQWTAGGYF. In nucleotides, the CDR3 is TGTGCCAGCAGCTCCCAATGGACAGCGGGGGGTTACTTC. Supplemented by reference TRBV5-5 and TRBJ2-7, the full variable domain reads DAGVTQSPTHLIKTRGQQVTLRCSPISGHKSVSWYQQVLGQGPQFIFQYYEKEERGRGNFPDRFSARQFPNYSSELNVNALLLGDSALYLCASSSQWTAGGYFGPGTRLTVT.

The V and J genes are TRBV20-1 and TRBJ1-1; perhaps TRBD1 as D (5 bases). Trimming left V 3 bases short and J 1 base short, with 12 bases between. CDR1 is DFQATT, CDR2 SNEGSKA, per germline (reference sequence). The CDR3 is 14 amino acids. CDR3 sequence reads: CSARDPGQNTEAFF. The CDR3 nucleotides are TGCAGTGCTAGGGACCCTGGACAGAACACTGAAGCTTTCTTT.

The genes are TRBV14 and TRBJ2-6; TRBD1 matches 8 bases. Germline V gene lookup returns CDR1 SGHDN and CDR2 FVKESK. The CDR3 length is 17 residues. V lost 1 base, J lost 10 bases, and 12 bases stayed unmatched. Here the CDR3 reads CASSQGGRLRQGNVLTF. CDR3 DNA sequence: TGTGCCAGCAGCCAAGGAGGAAGACTTCGACAGGGGAACGTCCTGACTTTC.

This chain connects TRBV12-5 to TRBJ1-1, with D perhaps matching TRBD1 (6 bases). The V gene's germline CDR1 is LGHNT and CDR2 FRNRAP. CDR3 length equals 14 residues. Trimming stripped 4 bases from V and 7 bases from J, with 16 bases between. The CDR3 DNA follows: TGTGCTAGTGGTTACACGGGACAACCGATTGAAGCTTTCTTT. This translates into CASGYTGQPIEAFF. The variable domain in full, completed from reference TRBV12-5 and TRBJ1-1, reads DARVTQTPRHKVTEMGQEVTMRCQPILGHNTVFWYRQTMMQGLELLAYFRNRAPLDDSGMPKDRFSAEMPDATLATLKIQPSEPRDSAVYFCASGYTGQPIEAFFGQGTRLTVV.